The 32 T cell receptor beta chains given below trace back to one sample, sequenced in a study of blood T cell repertoires in COVID-19. This table comes from immunoSEQ multiplex PCR, and its TCRdb copy is limited to in-frame clones, with some not included. The table lists around 220,000 clones, approximately 84% of them singletons. Specimen: peripheral blood. Receptors were obtained from a man aged 40-55 years with active or convalescent COVID-19.

V gene TRBV19 combines with J gene TRBJ2-7, with D possibly TRBD2 on 6 matching bases. Trimming took 2 bases from V and 6 from J, leaving 8 bases between them. This CDR3 has 12 amino acids. Germline V gives CDR1 LNHDA, CDR2 SQIVND (reference sequence). The CDR3 here is CASSIPGSEQYF. Written as DNA, the CDR3 is TGTGCCAGTAGTATACCCGGGAGCGAGCAGTACTTC. The whole variable domain, filled in from reference TRBV19 and TRBJ2-7, reads DGGITQSPKYLFRKEGQNVTLSCEQNLNHDAMYWYRQDPGQGLRLIYYSQIVNDFQKGDIAEGYSVSREKKESFPLTVTSAQKNPTAFYLCASSIPGSEQYFGPGTRLTVT.

CDR3 loop: CASSYSDRTHEAFF. The CDR3 DNA sequence: TGTGCCAGCAGTTACTCTGACAGGACGCATGAAGCTTTCTTT. The gene calls are TRBV6-6 and TRBJ1-1; the D gene is possibly TRBD1 (6 bases). Germline CDR1 MNHNY, CDR2 SVGAGI (reference sequence). The V gene lost 0 bases and the J gene lost 7 bases, with 12 bases spanning the gap. The CDR3 length is 14 residues.

The chain joins TRBV7-3 to TRBJ2-3; 10 positions agree with TRBD1. Germline loops: CDR1 SGHTA, CDR2 FQGTGA. This CDR3 contains 16 residues. Unmatched junction bases numbered 10, after V lost 5 bases and J lost 5 bases. The CDR3 reads CASSPSGTGEIDTQYF. CDR3 nucleotides: TGTGCCAGCAGCCCAAGCGGGACAGGGGAGATAGATACGCAGTATTTT.

The chain carries TRBV7-2 and TRBJ1-1; no reliable D call. Germline lookup yields CDR1 SGHTA and CDR2 FQGNSA. The germline V and J ends were trimmed by 3 bases and 2 bases, with 10 bases remaining between them. This CDR3 has 14 residues. The CDR3 DNA sequence: TGTGCCAGCAGCTTCGGGAGCGCAAACACTGAAGCTTTCTTT. Amino acid sequence: CASSFGSANTEAFF.

The gene calls are TRBV5-1 and TRBJ2-7; D is possibly TRBD2 (7 bases). V lost 2 bases and J 4 bases, leaving 16 bases between the germline ends. Germline V CDR1 and CDR2: SGHRS, YFSETQ. The CDR3 loop spans 15 amino acids. CDR3 sequence (DNA): TGCGCCAGCAGCTTAACAAGGGGGGGCCAATACGAGCAGTACTTC. It specifies CASSLTRGGQYEQYF.

The chain joins TRBV7-6 to TRBJ2-1, with a weak D call TRBD1 (6 bases). The germline CDR1 and CDR2 sequences are SGHVS and FNYEAQ. The CDR3 contains 14 residues. With 2 bases removed from V and 3 bases from J, the gap between germline ends came to 8 bases. CDR3 sequence: CASSLQGSYNEQFF. Written as DNA, the CDR3 is TGTGCCAGCAGCTTACAGGGGAGCTACAATGAGCAGTTCTTC. The full variable domain, in which reference TRBV7-6 and TRBJ2-1 provide the parts outside the CDR3, is GAGVSQSPRYKVTKRGQDVALRCDPISGHVSLYWYRQALGQGPEFLTYFNYEAQQDKSGLPNDRFSAERPEGSISTLTIQRTEQRDSAMYRCASSLQGSYNEQFFGPGTRLTVL.

J is TRBJ1-2 and V is TRBV7-9; weak D call: TRBD1 (5 bases). Trimming took off 4 bases at V and 6 bases at J, with 18 bases between the two ends. Germline assignment: CDR1 SEHNR and CDR2 FQNEAQ (reference sequence). The CDR3 is made up of 15 amino acids. The CDR3 protein is CASSSTLRVGDGYTF. As DNA, the CDR3 is TGTGCCAGCAGCTCCACCCTCAGGGTTGGGGATGGCTACACCTTC.

The chain carries TRBV12-3 or TRBV12-4 and TRBJ1-1; D remains ambiguous. CDR3 size: 13 residues. V shed 4 bases and J shed 0 bases, with 6 bases lying between them. The CDR3 sequence: CASSYRVNTEAFF. The CDR3 DNA reads TGTGCCAGCAGTTACCGAGTGAACACTGAAGCTTTCTTT.

J is TRBJ1-2 and V is TRBV25-1, with a tentative D call TRBD1 (5 bases). The CDR3 sequence is 14 residues long. V was cut by 3 bases and J by 6 bases, with 14 bases left in between. Germline CDR1 and CDR2: MGHDK and SYGVNS. The CDR3 DNA sequence: TGTGCCAGCAGTGACCCAGGGCCATACAATGGCTACACCTTC. It yields the protein CASSDPGPYNGYTF.

The V and J genes are TRBV10-2 and TRBJ2-6; TRBD1 aligns across 7 bases. Germline V gene sequence: CDR1 WSHSY, CDR2 SAAADI. CDR3 length: 16 amino acids. V lost 4 bases to trimming and J lost 0 bases; unmatched junction nucleotides: 3. CDR3 DNA: TGCGCCAGCAGTGGGGACAGCTTCTCTGGGGCCAACGTCCTGACTTTC. This gives the protein CASSGDSFSGANVLTF.

This clone was recorded a few times. This chain connects TRBV19 to TRBJ2-2; 7 bases are a match to TRBD2. Germline CDR1 reads LNHDA; CDR2 reads SQIVND (reference sequence). The CDR3 spans 14 residues. The junction had 7 bases not matched to a gene; V was cut back by 6 bases and J by 6 bases. The CDR3 here is CASRPSGVAGELFF. As DNA, the CDR3 is TGTGCCAGTAGACCCAGCGGGGTAGCCGGGGAGCTGTTTTTT.

A few counts support this clone. This chain links TRBV7-8 with TRBJ1-1; D call uncertain. V was cut by 5 bases and J by 4 bases, with 17 bases left in between. CDR3 length equals 15 residues. The V gene's germline CDR1 is SGHVS and CDR2 FQNEAQ. CDR3 region: CASSPGSRLSTEAFF. CDR3 DNA sequence: TGTGCCAGCAGCCCAGGCAGCAGGTTGAGCACTGAAGCTTTCTTT.

The chain employs TRBV7-8 and TRBJ1-5; D may be TRBD1 (6 bases). CDR1 is SGHVS and CDR2 is FQNEAQ in the germline V gene. The CDR3 length is 16 residues. Between the trimmed V and J ends, which lost 0 bases and 4 bases, there was a span of 13 bases. Here the CDR3 DNA reads TGTGCCAGCAGCTTAGCGCTTTGGGACAAAAATCAGCCCCAGCATTTT. The encoded protein is CASSLALWDKNQPQHF.

The CDR3 loop reads CASSWDRGGSKQPQHF. Written as DNA, the CDR3 is TGTGCCAGCAGCTGGGACAGGGGGGGATCCAAACAGCCCCAGCATTTT. This chain connects TRBV28 to TRBJ1-5, with TRBD1 matching over 11 bases. Germline CDR1 reads MDHEN; CDR2 reads SYDVKM. The CDR3 covers 16 residues. The ends lost 6 bases at V and 7 bases at J; junction bases unmatched: 11.

The CDR3 nucleotides read TGTGCCAGTAGTCCCTGGACAGCGAACACTGAAGCTTTCTTT. Its translation: CASSPWTANTEAFF. The rearrangement links TRBV19 to TRBJ1-1; a weak D match, TRBD1 (6 bases). With 5 bases removed from V and 1 base from J, the gap between germline ends came to 11 bases. CDR1 and CDR2 from the germline V gene are LNHDA and SQIVND (reference sequence). CDR3 length equals 14 residues.

In regard to this clone: Other DNA sequences in this sample translate to the same CDR3. The chain has TRBV4-1 and TRBJ2-3, with D maybe TRBD2 (6 bases). V was cut by 1 base and J by 3 bases, with 11 bases left in between. This CDR3 contains 15 residues. Germline V gene data show CDR1 as MGHRA and CDR2 as YSYEKL. CDR3 nucleotides: TGCGCCAGCAGCCAAGCTGGGGGGTCGACAGATACGCAGTATTTT. It encodes CASSQAGGSTDTQYF.

This clone was seen a single time. V usage is TRBV9 and J usage is TRBJ2-2, with TRBD2 matching 11 bases. The CDR3 runs 17 residues. In germline, CDR1 is SGDLS, CDR2 YYNGEE. Trimming at V came to 4 bases and at J to 5 bases, leaving 10 bases not matched to a gene. This CDR3 reads CASSPSGIAGGTGELFF. The CDR3 DNA reads TGTGCCAGCAGCCCCAGTGGGATAGCGGGAGGGACCGGGGAGCTGTTTTTT.

The chain couples TRBV28 to TRBJ1-5, with unresolved D. V lost 6 bases, J lost 2 bases, and 14 bases lay in between. Looked up from germline, CDR1 is MDHEN and CDR2 is SYDVKM. There are 15 residues in the CDR3. DNA for the CDR3: TGTGCCAGCAGCCCGGGGATGTCAGGCAATCAGCCCCAGCATTTT. Its translation: CASSPGMSGNQPQHF. Complete variable domain (other parts from reference TRBV28 and TRBJ1-5): DVKVTQSSRYLVKRTGEKVFLECVQDMDHENMFWYRQDPGLGLRLIYFSYDVKMKEKGDIPEGYSVSREKKERFSLILESASTNQTSMYLCASSPGMSGNQPQHFGDGTRLSIL.

This chain connects TRBV19 to TRBJ1-2; D is uncertain. The V end was cut by 7 bases, the J end by 4 bases, with 13 bases between. This CDR3 comprises 13 residues. The germline V gene has CDR1 LNHDA and CDR2 SQIVND (reference sequence). CDR3 amino acids: CASKSDRGYGYTF. CDR3 sequence (DNA): TGTGCCAGTAAATCTGATCGAGGCTATGGCTACACCTTC.

In this sample, this clone turned up a few times. The chain uses TRBV7-7 and TRBJ2-3; D is possibly TRBD1 (5 bases). There are 16 residues in the CDR3. Trimming took 5 bases from V and 6 from J, leaving 21 bases between them. Germline CDR1 is SSHAT and CDR2 is FNYEAQ (reference sequence). The chain's CDR3 is CASSLLLGATKDTQYF. CDR3 in DNA: TGTGCCAGCAGCCTCCTACTTGGGGCTACCAAGGATACGCAGTATTTT.

The gene calls are TRBV3-1 (or the pseudogene TRBV3-2) and TRBJ1-1; possibly TRBD1 for D (5 bases). The CDR3 is 14 amino acids. Between the trimmed V and J ends, which lost 0 bases and 11 bases, there was a span of 16 bases. CDR1 is LGHDT and CDR2 is YNNKEL in the germline V gene (reference sequence). DNA of the CDR3: TGTGCCAGCAGCCAAGATCTGAGACAGAGCGTGGCTTTCTTT. Translation gives CASSQDLRQSVAFF.

The gene calls are TRBV18 and TRBJ2-2, with 7 bases matching TRBD1. CDR3 length: 15 amino acids. Germline lookup yields CDR1 KGHSH and CDR2 LQKENI. Losses at the gene ends were 4 bases for V and 1 base for J; bases not matched to a gene: 3. The CDR3 protein is CASSLGQRNTGELFF. Here the CDR3 DNA reads TGTGCCAGCTCACTGGGACAGAGGAACACCGGGGAGCTGTTTTTT. The variable domain in full, with the rest retrieved from reference TRBV18 and TRBJ2-2, is NAGVMQNPRHLVRRRGQEARLRCSPMKGHSHVYWYRQLPEEGLKFMVYLQKENIIDESGMPKERFSAEFPKEGPSILRIQQVVRGDSAAYFCASSLGQRNTGELFFGEGSRLTVL.

There are a few counts of this clone. The chain couples TRBV27 to TRBJ2-7; the D is unclear. The ends were cut back, 5 bases at V and 3 bases at J, with 11 bases in the middle. CDR3 length equals 13 residues. CDR1 MNHEY and CDR2 SMNVEV come from the germline V gene (reference sequence). The CDR3 here is CASSASVNYEQYF. DNA for the CDR3: TGTGCCAGCAGTGCAAGCGTAAACTACGAGCAGTACTTC.

The chain has TRBV5-4 and TRBJ2-1, with 10 bases aligning to TRBD2. After removal of 0 bases from V and 8 bases from J, the junction contained 5 bases not matched to a gene. The CDR3 is 15 amino acids. CDR1 and CDR2 (germline): SGHNT, YYREEE (reference sequence). This CDR3 reads CASSLASGSHDEQFF. The CDR3, as DNA: TGTGCCAGCAGCTTGGCTAGCGGGAGTCACGATGAGCAGTTCTTC.

The chain couples TRBV28 to TRBJ2-5; D is unresolved. V lost 2 bases to trimming and J lost 5 bases, with 12 bases between them. The CDR3 runs 14 residues. The germline V gene has CDR1 MDHEN and CDR2 SYDVKM. CDR3 DNA: TGTGCCAGCAGTTTACGGCAGGAACTGGAGACCCAGTACTTC. It specifies CASSLRQELETQYF.

The V and J genes are TRBV30 and TRBJ1-5, with a tentative D call TRBD1 (5 bases). This CDR3 contains 14 residues. Germline CDR1 and CDR2: GTSNPN and SVGIG (reference sequence). V was cut by 3 bases and J by 7 bases, with 16 bases left in between. The CDR3 nucleotides are TGTGCCTGGAGCCCCCAGCGGGGCCTCCAGCCCCAGCATTTT. Protein sequence: CAWSPQRGLQPQHF.

The chain uses TRBV19 and TRBJ1-5; D is perhaps TRBD1 (6 bases). This CDR3 is built from 15 residues. With 6 bases removed from V and 7 bases from J, the gap between germline ends came to 19 bases. Germline CDR1 is LNHDA and CDR2 is SQIVND (reference sequence). The CDR3 DNA reads as TGTGCCAGTAGGGACGACGGGACATTCTGGCAGCCCCAGCATTTT. Residues: CASRDDGTFWQPQHF. Full variable domain (missing parts from reference TRBV19 and TRBJ1-5): DGGITQSPKYLFRKEGQNVTLSCEQNLNHDAMYWYRQDPGQGLRLIYYSQIVNDFQKGDIAEGYSVSREKKESFPLTVTSAQKNPTAFYLCASRDDGTFWQPQHFGDGTRLSIL.

V and J are TRBV30 and TRBJ2-7; 7 bases agree with TRBD1. The CDR3 spans 13 residues. Per germline, CDR1 GTSNPN and CDR2 SVGIG (reference sequence). V was clipped by 2 bases and J by 3 bases; unmatched bases: 4. The DNA of the CDR3 is TGTGCCTGGAGTTGGGACAGCGGCTACGAGCAGTACTTC. This translates into CAWSWDSGYEQYF.

The gene calls are TRBV2 and TRBJ2-1; TRBD2 matches 13 bases. V trimming: 6 bases; J trimming: 0 bases; junction bases outside the gene matches: 11. The CDR3 contains 19 residues. Per the germline V gene, CDR1 is SNHLY and CDR2 is FYNNEI. For the CDR3, the DNA is TGTGCCAGCAGCCGGACGGGGACTAGCGGGGCTAGCTCCTACAATGAGCAGTTCTTC. As protein: CASSRTGTSGASSYNEQFF.

This clone was seen only once. The V gene is TRBV28, the J gene TRBJ2-1; TRBD2 aligns across 12 bases. Germline V gene sequence: CDR1 MDHEN, CDR2 SYDVKM. V trimming: 4 bases; J trimming: 5 bases; junction bases outside the gene matches: 15. The CDR3 loop spans 19 amino acids. The chain's CDR3 is CASSSPGLRTSGIHNEQFF. In DNA form, the CDR3 reads TGTGCCAGCAGTTCCCCAGGCTTGCGGACTAGCGGGATCCACAATGAGCAGTTCTTC.

This chain links TRBV4-1 with TRBJ2-7; D is possibly TRBD2 (6 bases). CDR3 size: 16 residues. The germline V gene has CDR1 MGHRA and CDR2 YSYEKL. Trimming shortened V by 4 bases and J by 5 bases, and 21 bases separated the two germline ends. This CDR3 is CASSRRSGGEFNEQYF. The CDR3 coding sequence is TGCGCCAGCAGCCGCCGGAGTGGAGGGGAGTTCAACGAGCAGTACTTC.

The J gene is TRBJ2-3, the V gene TRBV4-1; TRBD2 might be the D (6 bases). The CDR3 length is 18 residues. Germline V gives CDR1 MGHRA, CDR2 YSYEKL. V dropped 0 bases and J dropped 9 bases, with 25 bases sitting between them. CDR3 sequence: CASSQDYRAGLQSETQYF. As DNA, the CDR3 is TGCGCCAGCAGCCAAGACTACCGGGCGGGGCTACAATCGGAGACGCAGTATTTT.